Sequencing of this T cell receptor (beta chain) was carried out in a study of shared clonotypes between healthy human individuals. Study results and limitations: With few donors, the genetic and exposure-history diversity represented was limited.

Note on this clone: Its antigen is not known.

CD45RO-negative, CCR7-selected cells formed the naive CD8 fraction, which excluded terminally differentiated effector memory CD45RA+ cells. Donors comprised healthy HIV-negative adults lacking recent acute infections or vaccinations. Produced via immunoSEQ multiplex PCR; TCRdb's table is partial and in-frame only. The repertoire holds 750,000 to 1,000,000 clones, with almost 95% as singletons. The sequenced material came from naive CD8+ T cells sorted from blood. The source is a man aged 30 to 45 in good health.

The CDR3 DNA is TGTGCCATTAAGGAACCCGTTTTACGGGAGAGCTCCTACAATGAGCAGTTCTTC. This translates into CAIKEPVLRESSYNEQFF. J is TRBJ2-1 and V is TRBV10-3; D is perhaps TRBD2 (6 bases). The V gene lost 9 bases and the J gene lost 0 bases, with 24 bases spanning the gap. The CDR3 sequence is 18 residues long. The germline V gene has CDR1 ENHRY and CDR2 SYGVKD.